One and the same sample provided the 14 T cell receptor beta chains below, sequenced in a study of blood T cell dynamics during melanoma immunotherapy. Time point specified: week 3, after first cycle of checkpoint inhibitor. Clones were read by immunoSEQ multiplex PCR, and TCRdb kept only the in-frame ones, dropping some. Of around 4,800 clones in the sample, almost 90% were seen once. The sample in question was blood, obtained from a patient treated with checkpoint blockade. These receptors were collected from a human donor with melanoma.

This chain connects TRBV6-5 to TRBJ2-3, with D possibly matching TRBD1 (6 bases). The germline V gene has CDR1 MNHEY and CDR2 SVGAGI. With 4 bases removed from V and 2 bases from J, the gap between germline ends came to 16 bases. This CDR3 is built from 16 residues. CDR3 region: CASSLGHRETTDTQYF. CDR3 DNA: TGTGCCAGCAGTTTGGGACACCGAGAAACCACAGATACGCAGTATTTT.

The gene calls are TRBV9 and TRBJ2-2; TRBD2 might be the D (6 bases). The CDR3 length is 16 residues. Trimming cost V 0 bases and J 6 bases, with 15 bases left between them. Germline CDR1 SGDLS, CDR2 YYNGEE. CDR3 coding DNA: TGTGCCAGCAGCGTAGCTACTAGCCGCCGACCCGGGGAGCTGTTTTTT. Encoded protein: CASSVATSRRPGELFF. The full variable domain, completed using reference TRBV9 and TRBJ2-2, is DSGVTQTPKHLITATGQRVTLRCSPRSGDLSVYWYQQSLDQGLQFLIQYYNGEERAKGNILERFSAQQFPDLHSELNLSSLELGDSALYFCASSVATSRRPGELFFGEGSRLTVL.

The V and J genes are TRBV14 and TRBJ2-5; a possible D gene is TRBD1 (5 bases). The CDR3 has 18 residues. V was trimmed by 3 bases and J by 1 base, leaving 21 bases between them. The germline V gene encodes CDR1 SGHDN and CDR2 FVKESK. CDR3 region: CASSQDPQGWLFQETQYF. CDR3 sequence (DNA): TGTGCCAGCAGCCAGGACCCGCAGGGATGGTTATTCCAAGAGACCCAGTACTTC.

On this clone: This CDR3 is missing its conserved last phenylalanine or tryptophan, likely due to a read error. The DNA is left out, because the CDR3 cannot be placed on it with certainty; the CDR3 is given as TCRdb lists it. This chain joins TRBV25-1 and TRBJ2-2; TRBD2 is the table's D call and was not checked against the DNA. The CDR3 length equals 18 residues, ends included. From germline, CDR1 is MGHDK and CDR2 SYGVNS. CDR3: CASSSYGRAIGTPGSCFL.

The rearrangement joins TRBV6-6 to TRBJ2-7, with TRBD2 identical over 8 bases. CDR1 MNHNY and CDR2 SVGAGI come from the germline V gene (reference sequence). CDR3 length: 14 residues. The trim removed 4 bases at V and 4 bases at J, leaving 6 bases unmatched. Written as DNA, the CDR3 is TGTGCCAGCAGTTCCGGGGGGGCGGGGTACGAGCAGTACTTC. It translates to CASSSGGAGYEQYF.

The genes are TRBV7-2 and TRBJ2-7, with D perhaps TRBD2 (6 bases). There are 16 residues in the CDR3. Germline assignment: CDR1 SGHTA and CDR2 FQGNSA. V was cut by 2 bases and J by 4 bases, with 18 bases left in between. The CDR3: CASSLSLGTGDYEQYF. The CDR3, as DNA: TGTGCCAGCAGCTTAAGTCTGGGAACGGGGGATTACGAGCAGTACTTC.

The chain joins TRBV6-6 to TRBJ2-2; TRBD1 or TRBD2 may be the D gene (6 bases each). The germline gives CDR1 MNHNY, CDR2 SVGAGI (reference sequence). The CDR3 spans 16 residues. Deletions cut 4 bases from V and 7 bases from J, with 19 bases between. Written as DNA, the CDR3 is TGTGCCAGCAGTTCAGGGGACTGGACCCGTGACGGGGAGCTGTTTTTT. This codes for CASSSGDWTRDGELFF.

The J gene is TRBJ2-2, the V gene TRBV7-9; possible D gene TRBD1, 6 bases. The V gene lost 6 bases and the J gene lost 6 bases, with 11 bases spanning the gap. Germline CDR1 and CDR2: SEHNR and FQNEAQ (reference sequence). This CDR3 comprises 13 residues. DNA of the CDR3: TGTGCCAGCAGTGGATCAGGGGCCGGGGAGCTGTTTTTT. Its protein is CASSGSGAGELFF.

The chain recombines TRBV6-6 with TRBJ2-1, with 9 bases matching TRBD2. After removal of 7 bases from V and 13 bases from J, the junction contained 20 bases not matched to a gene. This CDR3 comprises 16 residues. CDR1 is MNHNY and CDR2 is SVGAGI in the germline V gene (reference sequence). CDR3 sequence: CASTRRVAGEHRVQFF. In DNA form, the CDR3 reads TGTGCCAGCACCCGGAGAGTAGCGGGGGAGCACAGGGTCCAGTTCTTC.

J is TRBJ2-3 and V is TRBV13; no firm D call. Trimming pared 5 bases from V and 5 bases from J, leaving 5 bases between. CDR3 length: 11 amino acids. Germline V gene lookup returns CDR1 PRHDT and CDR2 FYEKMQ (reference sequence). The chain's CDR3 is CASSAEDTQYF. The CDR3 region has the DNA TGTGCCAGCAGCGCAGAAGATACGCAGTATTTT.

CDR3: CARDHAKSGANVLTF. The DNA for the CDR3 is TGTGCCAGGGACCACGCCAAATCTGGGGCCAACGTCCTGACTTTC. This chain links TRBV7-9 with TRBJ2-6; D is undetermined. The CDR3 consists of 15 residues. Germline V CDR1 and CDR2: SEHNR, FQNEAQ (reference sequence). V shed 9 bases and J shed 1 base, with 13 bases lying between them.

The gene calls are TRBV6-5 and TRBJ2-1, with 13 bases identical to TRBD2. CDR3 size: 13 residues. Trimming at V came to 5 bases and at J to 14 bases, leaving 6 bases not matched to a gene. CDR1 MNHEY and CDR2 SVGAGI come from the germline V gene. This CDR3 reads CASSTGTSGNKFF. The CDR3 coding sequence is TGTGCCAGCAGTACCGGGACTAGCGGGAATAAGTTCTTC.

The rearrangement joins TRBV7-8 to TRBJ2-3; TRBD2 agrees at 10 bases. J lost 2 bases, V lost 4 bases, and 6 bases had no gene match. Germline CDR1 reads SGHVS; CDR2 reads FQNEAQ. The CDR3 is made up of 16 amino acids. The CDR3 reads CASSSWTSGFTDTQYF. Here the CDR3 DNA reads TGTGCCAGCAGCTCGTGGACTAGCGGATTCACAGATACGCAGTATTTT.

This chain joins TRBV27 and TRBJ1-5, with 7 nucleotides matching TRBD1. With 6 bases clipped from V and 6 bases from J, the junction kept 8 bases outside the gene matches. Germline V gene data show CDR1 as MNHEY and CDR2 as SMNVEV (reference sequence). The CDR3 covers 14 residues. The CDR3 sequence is CASSVRRGPQPQHF. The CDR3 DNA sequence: TGTGCCAGCAGCGTCAGGAGGGGGCCTCAGCCCCAGCATTTT.